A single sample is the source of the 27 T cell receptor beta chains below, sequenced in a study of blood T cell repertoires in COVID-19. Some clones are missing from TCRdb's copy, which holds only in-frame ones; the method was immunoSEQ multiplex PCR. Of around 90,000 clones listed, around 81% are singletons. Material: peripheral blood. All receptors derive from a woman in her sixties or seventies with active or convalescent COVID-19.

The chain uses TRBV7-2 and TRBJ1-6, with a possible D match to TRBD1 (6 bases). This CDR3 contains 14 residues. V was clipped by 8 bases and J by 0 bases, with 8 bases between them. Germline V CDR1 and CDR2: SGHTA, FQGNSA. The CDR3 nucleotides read TGTGCCAGCGGACAGAGCTCCTATAATTCACCCCTCCACTTT. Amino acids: CASGQSSYNSPLHF. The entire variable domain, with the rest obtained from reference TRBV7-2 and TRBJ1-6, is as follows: GAGVSQSPSNKVTEKGKDVELRCDPISGHTALYWYRQSLGQGLEFLIYFQGNSAPDKSGLPSDRFSAERTGGSVSTLTIQRTQQEDSAVYLCASGQSSYNSPLHFGNGTRLTVT.

CDR3 coding DNA: TGTGCCAGTAGTATCCCCCCCCCAAGTGCAGACTACGAGCAGTACTTC. Residues: CASSIPPPSADYEQYF. J is TRBJ2-7 and V is TRBV19, with D hard to call. Trimming removed 3 bases from V and 3 bases from J, with 18 bases in between. The CDR3 has 16 amino acids. Germline loops: CDR1 LNHDA, CDR2 SQIVND (reference sequence).

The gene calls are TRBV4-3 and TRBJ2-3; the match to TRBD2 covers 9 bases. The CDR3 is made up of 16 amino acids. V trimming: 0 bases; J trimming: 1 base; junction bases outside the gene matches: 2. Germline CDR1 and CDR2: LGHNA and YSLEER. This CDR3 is CASSQDLAGGTDTQYF. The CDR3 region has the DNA TGCGCCAGCAGCCAAGATTTAGCGGGGGGCACAGATACGCAGTATTTT.

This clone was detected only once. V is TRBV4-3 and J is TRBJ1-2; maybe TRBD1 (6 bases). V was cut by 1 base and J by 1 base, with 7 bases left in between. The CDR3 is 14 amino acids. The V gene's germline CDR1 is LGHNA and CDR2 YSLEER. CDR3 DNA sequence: TGCGCCAGCAGCCAAGGAGGGGGTAACTATGGCTACACCTTC. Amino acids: CASSQGGGNYGYTF.

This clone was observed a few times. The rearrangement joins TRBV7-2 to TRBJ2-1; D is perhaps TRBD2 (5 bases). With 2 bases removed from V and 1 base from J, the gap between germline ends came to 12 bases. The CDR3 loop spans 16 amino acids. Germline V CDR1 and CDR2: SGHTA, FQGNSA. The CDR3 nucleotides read TGTGCCAGCAGCTTACGCGGGTCCCGGTCCTACAATGAGCAGTTCTTC. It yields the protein CASSLRGSRSYNEQFF.

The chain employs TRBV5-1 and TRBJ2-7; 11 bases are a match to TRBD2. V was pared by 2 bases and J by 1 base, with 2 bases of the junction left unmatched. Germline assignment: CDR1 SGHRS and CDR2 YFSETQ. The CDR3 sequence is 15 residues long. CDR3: CASSFTSGGSYEQYF. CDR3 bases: TGCGCCAGCAGCTTTACTAGCGGGGGTTCCTACGAGCAGTACTTC.

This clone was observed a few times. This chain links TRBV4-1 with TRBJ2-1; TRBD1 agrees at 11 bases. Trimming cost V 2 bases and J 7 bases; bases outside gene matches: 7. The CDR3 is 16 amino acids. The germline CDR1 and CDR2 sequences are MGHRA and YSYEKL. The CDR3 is CASSQLGQGGLNEQFF. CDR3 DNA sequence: TGCGCCAGCAGCCAACTGGGACAGGGGGGTTTGAATGAGCAGTTCTTC.

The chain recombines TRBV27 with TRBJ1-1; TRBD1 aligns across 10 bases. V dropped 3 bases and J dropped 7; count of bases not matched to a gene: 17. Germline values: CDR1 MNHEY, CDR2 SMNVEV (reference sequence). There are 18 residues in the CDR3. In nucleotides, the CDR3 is TGTGCCAGCAGTTTCATGATGATAGGACAGGGGGGCCGGGTTGAAGCTTTCTTT. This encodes CASSFMMIGQGGRVEAFF.

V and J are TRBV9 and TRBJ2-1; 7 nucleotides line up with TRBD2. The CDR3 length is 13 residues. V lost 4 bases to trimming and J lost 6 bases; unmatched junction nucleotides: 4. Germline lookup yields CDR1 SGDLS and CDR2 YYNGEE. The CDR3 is CASSIGGFNEQFF. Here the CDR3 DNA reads TGTGCCAGCAGCATCGGGGGGTTCAATGAGCAGTTCTTC.

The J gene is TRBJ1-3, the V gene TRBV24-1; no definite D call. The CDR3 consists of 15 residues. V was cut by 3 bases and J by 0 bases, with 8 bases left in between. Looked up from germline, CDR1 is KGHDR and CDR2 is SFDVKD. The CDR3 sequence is CATSDAGSSGNTIYF. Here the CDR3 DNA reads TGTGCCACCAGTGATGCGGGCAGCTCTGGAAACACCATATATTTT.

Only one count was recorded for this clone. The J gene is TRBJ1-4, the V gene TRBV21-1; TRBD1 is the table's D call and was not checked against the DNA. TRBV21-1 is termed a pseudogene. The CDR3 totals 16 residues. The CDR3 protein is CASSKALVQGGEKLFF. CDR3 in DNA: TGTGCCAGCAGCAAAGCGCTGGTACAGGGTGGGGAAAAACTGTTTTTT.

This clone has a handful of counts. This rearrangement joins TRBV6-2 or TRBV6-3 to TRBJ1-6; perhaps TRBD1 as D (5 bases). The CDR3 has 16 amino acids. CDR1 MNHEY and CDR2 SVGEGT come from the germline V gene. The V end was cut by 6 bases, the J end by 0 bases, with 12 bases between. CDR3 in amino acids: CASSGHTSSYNSPLHF. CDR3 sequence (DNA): TGTGCCAGCAGCGGACATACGAGCTCCTATAATTCACCCCTCCACTTT.

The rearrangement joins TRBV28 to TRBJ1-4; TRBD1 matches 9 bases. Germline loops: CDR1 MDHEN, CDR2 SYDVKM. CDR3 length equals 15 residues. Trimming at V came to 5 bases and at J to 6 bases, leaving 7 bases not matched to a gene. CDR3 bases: TGTGCCAGCAGTACCGCCGGGACAGGGCATGAAAAACTGTTTTTT. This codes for CASSTAGTGHEKLFF. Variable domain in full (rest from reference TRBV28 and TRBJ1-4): DVKVTQSSRYLVKRTGEKVFLECVQDMDHENMFWYRQDPGLGLRLIYFSYDVKMKEKGDIPEGYSVSREKKERFSLILESASTNQTSMYLCASSTAGTGHEKLFFGSGTQLSVL.

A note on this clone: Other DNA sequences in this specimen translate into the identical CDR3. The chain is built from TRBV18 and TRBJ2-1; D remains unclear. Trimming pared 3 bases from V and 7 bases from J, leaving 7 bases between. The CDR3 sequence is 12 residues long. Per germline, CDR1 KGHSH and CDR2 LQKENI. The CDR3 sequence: CASSPSLNEQFF. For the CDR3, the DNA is TGTGCCAGCTCACCGTCTCTTAATGAGCAGTTCTTC.

CDR3 sequence (DNA): TGTGCCAGCACCTGGGGAGGGGCAAACTATGGCTACACCTTC. It codes for CASTWGGANYGYTF. This chain joins TRBV2 and TRBJ1-2; D might be TRBD1 (5 bases). Germline loops: CDR1 SNHLY, CDR2 FYNNEI. The V end lost 7 bases, the J end lost 2 bases, and 14 bases lay between the germline ends. CDR3 length: 14 amino acids. The full variable domain, completed using reference TRBV2 and TRBJ1-2, is EPEVTQTPSHQVTQMGQEVILRCVPISNHLYFYWYRQILGQKVEFLVSFYNNEISEKSEIFDDQFSVERPDGSNFTLKIRSTKLEDSAMYFCASTWGGANYGYTFGSGTRLTVV.

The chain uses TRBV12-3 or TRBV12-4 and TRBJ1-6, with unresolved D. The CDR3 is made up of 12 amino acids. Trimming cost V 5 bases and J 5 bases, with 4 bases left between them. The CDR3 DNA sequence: TGTGCCAGCAGTACTCATAATTCACCCCTCCACTTT. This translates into CASSTHNSPLHF.

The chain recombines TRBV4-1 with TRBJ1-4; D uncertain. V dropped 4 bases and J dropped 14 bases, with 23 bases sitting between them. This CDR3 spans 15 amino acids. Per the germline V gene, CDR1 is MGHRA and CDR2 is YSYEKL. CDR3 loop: CASSLIVAVSGVLFF. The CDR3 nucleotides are TGCGCCAGCAGCCTCATAGTGGCGGTCTCGGGAGTTCTGTTTTTT.

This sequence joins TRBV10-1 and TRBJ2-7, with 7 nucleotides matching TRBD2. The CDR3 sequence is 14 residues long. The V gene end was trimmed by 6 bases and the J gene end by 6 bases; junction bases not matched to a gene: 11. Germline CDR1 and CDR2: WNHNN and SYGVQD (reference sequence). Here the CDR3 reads CASSSGTIPLEQYF. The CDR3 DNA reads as TGCGCCAGCAGCTCCGGGACTATCCCTCTCGAGCAGTACTTC.

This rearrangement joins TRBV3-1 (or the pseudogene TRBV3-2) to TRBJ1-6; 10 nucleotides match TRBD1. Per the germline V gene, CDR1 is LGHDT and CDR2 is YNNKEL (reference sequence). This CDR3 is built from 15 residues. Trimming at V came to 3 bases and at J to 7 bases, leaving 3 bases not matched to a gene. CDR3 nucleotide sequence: TGTGCCAGCAGCCAGCGGGACAGGGGAAATTCACCCCTCCACTTT. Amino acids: CASSQRDRGNSPLHF.

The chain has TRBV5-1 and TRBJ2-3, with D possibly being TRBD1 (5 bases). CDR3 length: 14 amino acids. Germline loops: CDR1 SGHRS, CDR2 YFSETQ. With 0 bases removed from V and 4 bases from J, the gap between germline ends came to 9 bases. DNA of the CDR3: TGCGCCAGCAGCTTGGAAATAGGGGCAGATACGCAGTATTTT. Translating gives CASSLEIGADTQYF.

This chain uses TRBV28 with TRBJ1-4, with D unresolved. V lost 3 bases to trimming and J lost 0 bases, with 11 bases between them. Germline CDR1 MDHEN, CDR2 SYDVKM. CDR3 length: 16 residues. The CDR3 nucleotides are TGTGCCAGCAGTTTCTACAACAGCCCAACTAATGAAAAACTGTTTTTT. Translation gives CASSFYNSPTNEKLFF.

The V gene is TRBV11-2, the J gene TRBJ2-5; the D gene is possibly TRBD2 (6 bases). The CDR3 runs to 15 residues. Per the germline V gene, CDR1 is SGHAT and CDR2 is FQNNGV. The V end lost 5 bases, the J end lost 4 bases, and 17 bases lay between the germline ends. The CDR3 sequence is CASSRTRGGGETQYF. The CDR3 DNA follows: TGTGCCAGCAGCCGGACGCGGGGTGGAGGAGAGACCCAGTACTTC.

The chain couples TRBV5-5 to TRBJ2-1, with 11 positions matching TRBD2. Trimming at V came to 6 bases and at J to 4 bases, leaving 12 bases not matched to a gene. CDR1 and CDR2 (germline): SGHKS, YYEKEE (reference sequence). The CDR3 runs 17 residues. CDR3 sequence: CASTNPPGLAAYNEQFF. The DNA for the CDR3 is TGTGCCAGCACCAACCCACCGGGACTAGCGGCGTACAATGAGCAGTTCTTC.

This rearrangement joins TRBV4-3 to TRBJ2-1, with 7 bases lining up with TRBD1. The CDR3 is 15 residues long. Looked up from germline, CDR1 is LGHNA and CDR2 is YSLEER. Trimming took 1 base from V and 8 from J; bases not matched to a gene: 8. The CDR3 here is CASSQANERGHEQFF. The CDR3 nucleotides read TGCGCCAGCAGCCAAGCGAATGAGAGGGGGCATGAGCAGTTCTTC.

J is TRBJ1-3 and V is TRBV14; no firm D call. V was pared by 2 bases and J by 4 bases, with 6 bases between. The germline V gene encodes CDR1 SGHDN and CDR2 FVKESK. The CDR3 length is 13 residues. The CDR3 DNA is TGTGCCAGCAGCCAACAGTCCGGAAACACCATATATTTT. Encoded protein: CASSQQSGNTIYF.

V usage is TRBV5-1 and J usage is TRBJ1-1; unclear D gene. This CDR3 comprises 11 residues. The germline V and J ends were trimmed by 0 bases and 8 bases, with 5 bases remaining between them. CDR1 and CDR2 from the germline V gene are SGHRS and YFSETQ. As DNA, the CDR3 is TGCGCCAGCAGCTTGGGAGGCGAAGCTTTCTTT. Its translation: CASSLGGEAFF.

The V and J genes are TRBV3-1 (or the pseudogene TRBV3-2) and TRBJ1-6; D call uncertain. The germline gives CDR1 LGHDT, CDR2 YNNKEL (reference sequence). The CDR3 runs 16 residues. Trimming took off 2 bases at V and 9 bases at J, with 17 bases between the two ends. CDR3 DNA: TGTGCCAGCAGCCAACGGGGTTTCGGGATTGGTTCACCCCTCCACTTT. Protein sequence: CASSQRGFGIGSPLHF.